The TCR beta chain under discussion was sequenced for a study of T cell responses to AZD1222 COVID-19 vaccine. The CDR3 has 15 residues. Germline loops: CDR1 LNHNV, CDR2 YYDKDF (reference sequence). The germline V and J ends were trimmed by 6 bases and 4 bases, with 17 bases remaining between them. Assay used: immunoSEQ multiplex PCR; TCRdb lists only in-frame clones, some missing. The data contain approximately 170,000 clones, 85% to 95% of them seen just once; the ten biggest clones take up roughly 4.6%. This TCR was recovered from an adult who received the AZD1222 COVID-19 vaccine. The sequences come from peripheral blood, collected 28 days after the second AZD1222 dose. The chain uses TRBV15 and TRBJ2-3, with D possibly matching TRBD2 (5 bases). CDR3 residues: CATRETGLTPDTQYF. The CDR3 DNA follows: TGTGCCACCAGAGAAACCGGACTTACTCCAGATACGCAGTATTTT.